A selection of T cell receptor beta chains follows, all from one sample in a study of T cell changes during pregnancy in multiple sclerosis. Repertoires were generated with immunoSEQ multiplex PCR, while TCRdb's copy carries only in-frame clones and drops some. The data show around 60,000 clones, with roughly 87% seen just once and 1.5% to 2% held by the top ten. This sample comprised peripheral blood, obtained in the first trimester of pregnancy. Receptors were obtained from a female donor with multiple sclerosis, enrolled in a pregnancy study. The CDR3 runs from the conserved cysteine through the conserved F or W. Each record gives: D gene, clone size, V gene, J gene, CDR3 protein, CDR3 DNA. The D gene is left open where the match is weak. Clone size is stated in some rows and not others, as once, few, many or a class when expanded.

>TRBD1|-|TRBV4-2|TRBJ2-1
CASSQTVQGARRNEQFF
TGTGCCAGCAGCCAGACCGTACAGGGGGCGCGTAGGAATGAGCAGTTCTTC
>TRBD2|once|TRBV5-4|TRBJ2-2
CASSLGGRLAVNTGELFF
TGTGCCAGCAGCTTGGGGGGCCGACTAGCGGTTAACACCGGGGAGCTGTTTTTT
>-|-|TRBV2|TRBJ2-7
CASSGTDRAYEQYF
TGTGCCAGCAGCGGAACCGACAGAGCCTACGAGCAGTACTTC
>TRBD2|-|TRBV4-2|TRBJ2-4
CASSQMTSGSGGIQYF
TGTGCCAGCAGCCAAATGACTAGCGGGAGCGGAGGCATTCAGTACTTC
>-|-|TRBV2|TRBJ1-2
CASSEGQRNGYTF
TGTGCCAGCAGTGAAGGACAGAGGAATGGCTACACCTTC
>TRBD2|-|TRBV5-1|TRBJ2-3
CASSLAVAGGPSTDTQYF
TGCGCCAGCAGCTTGGCAGTAGCGGGAGGGCCGTCGACAGATACGCAGTATTTT
>-|-|TRBV19|TRBJ1-2
CASAGGWNYGYTF
TGTGCCAGTGCCGGGGGGTGGAACTATGGCTACACCTTC
>TRBD2|-|TRBV7-2|TRBJ2-3
CASSSGLAGSFTDTQYF
TGTGCCAGCAGCTCAGGACTAGCGGGGTCTTTCACAGATACGCAGTATTTT
>TRBD2|-|TRBV6-1|TRBJ2-1
CASTLLAGGYNEQFF
TGTGCCAGCACCCTACTAGCGGGAGGCTACAATGAGCAGTTCTTC
>TRBD1|-|TRBV10-3|TRBJ2-7
CAISEQGYEQYF
TGTGCCATCAGTGAACAGGGGTACGAGCAGTACTTC
>TRBD2|-|TRBV4-1|TRBJ2-3
CASSQGPSGSTDTQYF
TGCGCCAGCAGCCAAGGCCCTAGCGGGTCCACAGATACGCAGTATTTT
>-|-|TRBV23-1|TRBJ2-1
CASSGCYNEQFF
TGCGCCAGCAGCGGGTGTTACAATGAGCAGTTCTTC
>-|once|TRBV19|TRBJ1-5
CASSWTGGNQPQHF
TGTGCCAGTAGTTGGACCGGCGGGAATCAGCCCCAGCATTTT
>-|-|TRBV19|TRBJ1-5
CASSEDSLRGQPQHF
TGTGCCAGTAGCGAGGACTCATTGAGGGGGCAGCCCCAGCATTTT
>TRBD2|-|TRBV5-4|TRBJ2-5
CASSLVTSGQETQYF
TGTGCCAGCAGCTTGGTCACTAGCGGCCAAGAGACCCAGTACTTC
>-|once|TRBV2|TRBJ1-3
CASSPYPEGTFSGNTIYF
TGTGCCAGCAGTCCTTACCCAGAGGGGACATTCTCTGGAAACACCATATATTTT
>TRBD2|-|TRBV19|TRBJ2-5
CASGAGTTIQETQYF
TGTGCCAGTGGGGCCGGGACTACGATCCAAGAGACCCAGTACTTC
>TRBD1|-|TRBV7-9|TRBJ2-1
CASSPRSPSRDRSYNEQFF
TGTGCCAGCAGCCCAAGGTCCCCCTCCCGGGACAGGTCCTACAATGAGCAGTTCTTC
>TRBD2|-|TRBV2|TRBJ2-3
CASKVASGSIDTQYF
TGTGCCAGCAAGGTAGCTAGCGGGAGTATAGATACGCAGTATTTT
>-|-|TRBV29-1|TRBJ2-2
CSVEVTSVNTGELFF
TGCAGCGTTGAGGTGACTTCTGTGAACACCGGGGAGCTGTTTTTT
>TRBD1|-|TRBV23-1|TRBJ1-2
CASRLQGSGYGYTF
TGCGCCAGCAGGTTACAGGGGTCCGGCTATGGCTACACCTTC
>TRBD2|many|TRBV9|TRBJ2-1
CASSLRSPSGRTQNEQFF
TGTGCCAGCAGCCTACGAAGTCCAAGCGGGAGGACTCAGAATGAGCAGTTCTTC
>TRBD2|-|TRBV10-2|TRBJ2-3
CASSTSGRSDTQYF
TGCGCCAGCAGTACTAGCGGGAGATCTGATACGCAGTATTTT
>TRBD2|-|TRBV27|TRBJ2-3
CASSLGGTSSLSTDTQYF
TGTGCCAGCAGTTTAGGTGGGACTAGCTCCTTAAGCACAGATACGCAGTATTTT
>TRBD1|-|TRBV11-2|TRBJ1-5
CASSLVTGGFQPQHF
TGTGCCAGCAGCTTAGTAACAGGGGGGTTTCAGCCCCAGCATTTT
>TRBD1|once|TRBV6-1|TRBJ2-7
CASSDWQGVYEQYF
TGTGCCAGCAGTGATTGGCAGGGGGTCTACGAGCAGTACTTC
>-|-|TRBV28|TRBJ1-3
CASSLWGRPRGNTIYF
TGTGCCAGCAGTTTATGGGGGAGACCGAGAGGAAACACCATATATTTT
>TRBD1|-|TRBV6-5|TRBJ1-2
CASSYSRQGNYGYTF
TGTGCCAGCAGTTACTCGAGACAGGGTAACTATGGCTACACCTTC
>-|-|TRBV2|TRBJ1-1
CASIRRTGGFTEAFF
TGTGCCAGCATTCGTAGGACTGGAGGATTCACTGAAGCTTTCTTT
>TRBD1|-|TRBV6-5|TRBJ1-1
CASSYSPGGETEAFF
TGTGCCAGCAGTTACTCTCCAGGGGGCGAGACTGAAGCTTTCTTT
>-|-|TRBV7-2|TRBJ2-5
CASSSRQWVGTQYF
TGTGCCAGCAGCTCGCGACAGTGGGTCGGGACCCAGTACTTC
>TRBD2|-|TRBV28|TRBJ2-5
CASSQTSKGETQYF
TGTGCCAGCAGTCAGACTAGCAAAGGCGAGACCCAGTACTTC
>-|-|TRBV30|TRBJ1-3
CAWSAGSSGNTIYF
TGTGCCTGGAGTGCTGGTAGCTCTGGAAACACCATATATTTT
>-|-|TRBV19|TRBJ1-1
CASSIGINGEAFF
TGTGCCAGTAGTATAGGAATTAACGGTGAAGCTTTCTTT
>-|-|TRBV6-1|TRBJ2-7
CASSSSEEVYEQYF
TGTGCCAGCAGTTCATCAGAGGAGGTCTACGAGCAGTACTTC
>-|medium-sized|TRBV6-4|TRBJ2-1
CASSGGPGSYNEQFF
TGTGCCAGCAGTGGCGGCCCGGGCTCCTACAATGAGCAGTTCTTC
>TRBD2|-|TRBV7-9|TRBJ2-7
CASSHLLAGGGEQYF
TGTGCCAGCAGCCATCTCCTAGCGGGAGGGGGCGAGCAGTACTTC
>-|-|TRBV7-9|TRBJ2-1
CASSLASGYNEQFF
TGTGCCAGCAGCTTAGCTAGCGGCTACAATGAGCAGTTCTTC
>TRBD2|-|TRBV6-4|TRBJ2-1
CASSVLAGSYNEQFF
TGTGCCAGCAGTGTACTAGCGGGGTCCTACAATGAGCAGTTCTTC
>TRBD1|-|TRBV5-1|TRBJ2-3
CASSRDSPGTDTQYF
TGCGCCAGCAGCCGGGACAGCCCAGGCACAGATACGCAGTATTTT
>TRBD1|-|TRBV30|TRBJ1-2
CAWSFRDSRFVTGGYTF
TGTGCCTGGAGCTTCCGGGACAGCCGTTTTGTCACCGGTGGCTACACCTTC
>-|-|TRBV19|TRBJ2-2
CASSSPLKRVAGELFF
TGTGCCAGTAGTAGCCCTCTGAAGCGAGTAGCCGGGGAGCTGTTTTTT
>TRBD1|-|TRBV5-1|TRBJ2-5
CASSRQGQETQYF
TGCGCCAGCAGCCGACAGGGACAAGAGACCCAGTACTTC
>-|-|TRBV11-2|TRBJ2-1
CASSLNSYNEQFF
TGTGCCAGCAGCCTAAACTCCTACAATGAGCAGTTCTTC
>-|-|TRBV6-5|TRBJ2-7
CASSYAGYEQYF
TGTGCCAGCAGTTACGCCGGCTACGAGCAGTACTTC
>-|-|TRBV5-6|TRBJ1-5
CASTIGGGINQPQHF
TGTGCCAGCACTATAGGGGGGGGGATAAATCAGCCCCAGCATTTT
>-|-|TRBV19|TRBJ2-2
CASSMRGEAGELFF
TGTGCCAGTAGTATGAGAGGGGAGGCCGGGGAGCTGTTTTTT
>-|-|TRBV4-1|TRBJ1-1
CASSQDVSPEAFF
TGCGCCAGCAGCCAAGATGTCAGTCCCGAAGCTTTCTTT
>-|-|TRBV5-1|TRBJ1-1
CASRFRLQNTEAFF
TGCGCCAGCAGATTCAGATTACAGAACACTGAAGCTTTCTTT
>TRBD1|-|TRBV2|TRBJ2-7
CASNGQGGGEQYF
TGTGCCAGCAATGGACAGGGTGGAGGCGAGCAGTACTTC
>-|-|TRBV2|TRBJ2-7
CASTGTYPYEQYF
TGTGCCAGCACTGGGACTTACCCCTACGAGCAGTACTTC
>-|-|TRBV6-4|TRBJ2-3
CASSADGGRGTDTQYF
TGTGCCAGCAGTGCCGACGGCGGCCGGGGTACAGATACGCAGTATTTT
>TRBD1|few|TRBV6-1|TRBJ1-4
CASSAGTGREKLFF
TGTGCCAGCAGTGCCGGGACAGGGAGGGAAAAACTGTTTTTT
>-|-|TRBV5-4|TRBJ2-1
CASSFDGTYNEQFF
TGTGCCAGCAGCTTCGACGGGACCTACAATGAGCAGTTCTTC
>-|-|TRBV19|TRBJ1-1
CASSIGQNTEAFF
TGTGCCAGTAGTATAGGACAGAACACTGAAGCTTTCTTT
>-|-|TRBV11-2|TRBJ1-2
CASSPAETYGYTF
TGTGCCAGCAGCCCCGCGGAGACGTATGGCTACACCTTC
>-|-|TRBV18|TRBJ2-2
CASSPTTGELFF
TGTGCCAGCTCACCCACAACCGGGGAGCTGTTTTTT
>TRBD2|-|TRBV28|TRBJ2-1
CASSQTTSGRHINEQFF
TGTGCCAGCAGTCAAACGACTAGCGGGAGACATATTAATGAGCAGTTCTTC
>-|-|TRBV6-5|TRBJ2-7
CASSSHSGDYEQYF
TGTGCCAGCAGCTCCCACTCCGGAGACTACGAGCAGTACTTC